This TCR beta chain was sequenced during a study of regulatory T cells in long-lasting Graves disease. Time point specified: persistent/refractory GD, antithyroid drugs over 5 years with positive TRAb. PBMCs provided the RNA from which the TCR library was made. An endocrinology unit in Xi'an, China, supplied the patients. CDR3 length: 17 amino acids. Germline values: CDR1 SGHTA, CDR2 FQGNSA. V lost 5 bases, J lost 8 bases, and 16 bases stayed unmatched. Regarding the study as a whole: With under 3,500 shared public clonotypes, persistent patients exceeded new patients, who shared 950 to 1,000. Thyroid tissue was not sampled; only peripheral blood was.

In building TCR beta libraries, iRepertoire HTBI primers were used together with Arm-PCR of CDR3 regions. Each CDR3 protein is one row after TCRdb ran MiXCR on the multiplex PCR reads. The sample holds about 470,000 distinct CDR3 sequences, roughly 20% seen once. This clonotype was seen ten or more times. What it binds is not known. J is TRBJ2-4 and V is TRBV7-2, with TRBD1 identical over 9 bases. The sample in question was peripheral blood mononuclear cells (PBMCs), obtained when the disease was refractory, from a patient treated with antithyroid drugs. The source of this sequence is a female donor with Graves disease. In nucleotides, the CDR3 is TGTGCCAGCAGCAGACCTACCACAGGGGGCCTGGAGGACATTCAGTACTTC. This gives the protein CASSRPTTGGLEDIQYF.